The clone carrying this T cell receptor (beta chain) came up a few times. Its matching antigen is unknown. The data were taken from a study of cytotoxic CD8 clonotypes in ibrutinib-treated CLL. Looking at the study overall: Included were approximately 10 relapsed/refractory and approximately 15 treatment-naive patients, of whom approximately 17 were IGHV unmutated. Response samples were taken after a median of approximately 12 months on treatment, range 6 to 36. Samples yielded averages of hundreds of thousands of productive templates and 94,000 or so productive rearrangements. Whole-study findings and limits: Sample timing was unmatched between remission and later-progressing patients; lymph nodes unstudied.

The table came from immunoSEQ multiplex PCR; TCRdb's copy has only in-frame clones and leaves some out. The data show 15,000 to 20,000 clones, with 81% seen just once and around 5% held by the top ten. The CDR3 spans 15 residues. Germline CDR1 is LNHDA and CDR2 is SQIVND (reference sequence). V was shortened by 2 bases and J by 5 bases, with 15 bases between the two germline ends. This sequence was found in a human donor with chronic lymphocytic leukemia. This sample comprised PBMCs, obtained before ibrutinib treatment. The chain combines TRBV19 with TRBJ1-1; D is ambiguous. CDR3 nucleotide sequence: TGTGCCAGTAGTATAACAATCACCCCCGGGACTGAAGCTTTCTTT. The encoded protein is CASSITITPGTEAFF.